This passage covers 25 T cell receptor beta chains from one sample sequenced in a study of T cell responses to AZD1222 COVID-19 vaccine. Method: immunoSEQ multiplex PCR; TCRdb's copy keeps in-frame clones and lacks some. The sample has about 88,000 clones, approximately 90% seen once. The specimen was peripheral blood, collected on day 0 of AZD1222 vaccination. Receptor source: an adult in good health.

The chain joins TRBV30 to TRBJ1-3; D is unresolved. Germline CDR1 GTSNPN, CDR2 SVGIG (reference sequence). This CDR3 spans 13 amino acids. Trimming cost V 0 bases and J 4 bases, with 7 bases left between them. In DNA form, the CDR3 reads TGTGCCTGGAGTGTACTACAGGGAAACACCATATATTTT. It translates to CAWSVLQGNTIYF.

V is TRBV11-3 and J is TRBJ2-3; the D is unclear. Trimming left V 3 bases short and J 2 bases short, with 9 bases between. The germline V gene encodes CDR1 SGHNT and CDR2 YENEEA. This CDR3 spans 14 amino acids. The CDR3 bases are TGTGCCAGCAGCTTCTTGGAATTCACAGATACGCAGTATTTT. This translates into CASSFLEFTDTQYF. Full variable domain (remainder filled in from reference TRBV11-3 and TRBJ2-3): EAGVVQSPRYKIIEKKQPVAFWCNPISGHNTLYWYLQNLGQGPELLIRYENEEAVDDSQLPKDRFSAERLKGVDSTLKIQPAELGDSAVYLCASSFLEFTDTQYFGPGTRLTVL.

The gene calls are TRBV6-5 and TRBJ1-5, with D hard to call. V shed 5 bases and J shed 4 bases, with 9 bases lying between them. There are 13 residues in the CDR3. Germline loops: CDR1 MNHEY, CDR2 SVGAGI. CDR3 DNA sequence: TGTGCCAGCAGTCCCCGGGAAAATCAGCCCCAGCATTTT. This translates into CASSPRENQPQHF.

The chain recombines TRBV27 with TRBJ2-1; the match to TRBD2 covers 11 bases. Unmatched junction bases numbered 6, after V lost 6 bases and J lost 2 bases. This CDR3 is built from 16 residues. Looked up from germline, CDR1 is MNHEY and CDR2 is SMNVEV (reference sequence). The CDR3 sequence: CASSGTSGLPYNEQFF. The CDR3 DNA follows: TGTGCCAGCAGCGGGACTAGCGGTCTACCCTACAATGAGCAGTTCTTC.

This clone has a single count. The chain is built from TRBV7-9 and TRBJ1-1; no definite D call. Germline V gene data show CDR1 as SEHNR and CDR2 as FQNEAQ (reference sequence). V lost 3 bases and J lost 0, with 11 bases in between. CDR3 size: 15 residues. The chain's CDR3 is CASSFSTFMNTEAFF. CDR3 nucleotides: TGTGCCAGCAGCTTCTCGACATTTATGAACACTGAAGCTTTCTTT.

The J gene is TRBJ1-4, the V gene TRBV7-9, with a weak D call TRBD1 (5 bases). The germline V gene has CDR1 SEHNR and CDR2 FQNEAQ (reference sequence). This CDR3 is built from 16 residues. With 5 bases removed from V and 8 bases from J, the gap between germline ends came to 21 bases. In nucleotides, the CDR3 is TGTGCCAGCAGCCTCATGGGGGGGAAAAGATCGGAAAAACTGTTTTTT. Protein: CASSLMGGKRSEKLFF. Full variable domain (missing parts from reference TRBV7-9 and TRBJ1-4): DTGVSQNPRHKITKRGQNVTFRCDPISEHNRLYWYRQTLGQGPEFLTYFQNEAQLEKSRLLSDRFSAERPKGSFSTLEIQRTEQGDSAMYLCASSLMGGKRSEKLFFGSGTQLSVL.

This chain uses TRBV10-3 with TRBJ2-3; D perhaps matches TRBD2 (6 bases). CDR3 length equals 17 residues. V lost 2 bases to trimming and J lost 1 base, with 16 bases between them. From germline, CDR1 is ENHRY and CDR2 SYGVKD. The CDR3 nucleotides are TGTGCCATCAGTGAGCCTCAGACTAGTAGGGGCACAGATACGCAGTATTTT. Translation gives CAISEPQTSRGTDTQYF.

The gene calls are TRBV14 and TRBJ2-7, with 12 nucleotides matching TRBD2. The junction had 13 bases not matched to a gene; V was cut back by 4 bases and J by 6 bases. This CDR3 spans 17 amino acids. CDR1 and CDR2 from the germline V gene are SGHDN and FVKESK. CDR3 region: CASSPKTSGRGGLEQYF. The CDR3 DNA reads TGTGCCAGCAGCCCGAAGACTAGCGGGAGAGGGGGGCTCGAGCAGTACTTC. Drawing the rest from reference TRBV14 and TRBJ2-7, the complete variable domain is EAGVTQFPSHSVIEKGQTVTLRCDPISGHDNLYWYRRVMGKEIKFLLHFVKESKQDESGMPNNRFLAERTGGTYSTLKVQPAELEDSGVYFCASSPKTSGRGGLEQYFGPGTRLTVT.

The V call is TRBV6-5, the J call TRBJ1-2; D is ambiguous. V was cut by 2 bases and J by 8 bases, with 12 bases left in between. The CDR3 loop spans 13 amino acids. Germline V gene data show CDR1 as MNHEY and CDR2 as SVGAGI. CDR3 amino acids: CASSYDLGEGYTF. CDR3 DNA sequence: TGTGCCAGCAGTTACGACTTAGGAGAGGGCTACACCTTC.

The rearrangement joins TRBV2 to TRBJ2-3, with 12 bases lining up with TRBD1. The J segment lost 5 bases and the V segment lost 6 bases, leaving 9 bases of the junction unmatched. The CDR3 consists of 16 residues. Germline CDR1 SNHLY, CDR2 FYNNEI. The CDR3 sequence is CASRAGQGASLDTQYF. CDR3 coding DNA: TGTGCCAGCAGGGCGGGACAGGGGGCATCTTTAGATACGCAGTATTTT.

This sequence joins TRBV4-1 and TRBJ2-7, with TRBD2 identical over 12 bases. The germline V gene encodes CDR1 MGHRA and CDR2 YSYEKL. The CDR3 runs to 16 residues. The junction had 10 bases not matched to a gene; V was cut back by 5 bases and J by 5 bases. CDR3 sequence reads: CASSSRLAGALDEQYF. The CDR3 DNA reads as TGCGCCAGCAGCTCGAGACTAGCGGGAGCTCTCGACGAGCAGTACTTC.

This rearrangement joins TRBV7-8 to TRBJ2-3; D is tentatively TRBD1 or TRBD2 (5 bases each). CDR1 and CDR2 from the germline V gene are SGHVS and FQNEAQ. The CDR3 totals 18 residues. V lost 5 bases and J 2 bases, leaving 23 bases between the germline ends. The CDR3 bases are TGTGCCAGCAGCCAAAATCGGCTCGGACGGGGACCCACAGATACGCAGTATTTT. Translation gives CASSQNRLGRGPTDTQYF.

This chain uses TRBV7-9 with TRBJ1-1, with a tentative D call TRBD1 (6 bases). CDR1 is SEHNR, CDR2 FQNEAQ, per germline (reference sequence). The CDR3 runs to 13 residues. The V and J ends lost 0 bases and 6 bases respectively, with 8 bases between them. The CDR3 spells CASSLAEGAEAFF. The CDR3 region has the DNA TGTGCCAGCAGCTTAGCGGAGGGGGCTGAAGCTTTCTTT.

This chain links TRBV5-1 with TRBJ2-5; D gene ambiguous. This CDR3 has 13 residues. V shed 0 bases and J shed 5 bases, with 8 bases lying between them. Germline CDR1 reads SGHRS; CDR2 reads YFSETQ. As DNA, the CDR3 is TGCGCCAGCAGCTTGGGGGCGATGGAGACCCAGTACTTC. Protein product: CASSLGAMETQYF.

The chain couples TRBV28 to TRBJ1-2; 11 positions match TRBD1. In germline, CDR1 is MDHEN, CDR2 SYDVKM. J gave up 4 bases and V 5 bases, and 6 bases lay outside the gene matches. This CDR3 spans 15 amino acids. The CDR3, as DNA: TGTGCCAGCAGTCGCGGGACAGGGGGGGCCTATGGCTACACCTTC. It specifies CASSRGTGGAYGYTF.

The chain couples TRBV12-3 or TRBV12-4 to TRBJ2-7; D is ambiguous. The V gene lost 6 bases and the J gene lost 5 bases, with 11 bases spanning the gap. CDR3 length: 12 amino acids. This CDR3 reads CASSPTLHEQYF. As DNA, the CDR3 is TGTGCCAGCAGCCCCACCCTCCACGAGCAGTACTTC.

The rearrangement links TRBV14 to TRBJ2-5, with D perhaps TRBD1 (5 bases). V lost 4 bases to trimming and J lost 5 bases, with 11 bases between them. The CDR3 runs 13 residues. Looked up from germline, CDR1 is SGHDN and CDR2 is FVKESK. CDR3 sequence: CASSLGAEETQYF. For the CDR3, the DNA is TGTGCCAGCAGCCTTGGGGCGGAGGAGACCCAGTACTTC. The variable domain in full, with the rest retrieved from reference TRBV14 and TRBJ2-5, is EAGVTQFPSHSVIEKGQTVTLRCDPISGHDNLYWYRRVMGKEIKFLLHFVKESKQDESGMPNNRFLAERTGGTYSTLKVQPAELEDSGVYFCASSLGAEETQYFGPGTRLLVL.

The rearrangement uses TRBV15 and TRBJ1-1, with D unresolved. This CDR3 has 16 residues. Per germline, CDR1 LNHNV and CDR2 YYDKDF (reference sequence). V was clipped by 5 bases and J by 0 bases, with 16 bases between them. The CDR3 sequence: CATSSTTQLMNTEAFF. The CDR3 bases are TGTGCCACCAGCTCGACGACACAGCTTATGAACACTGAAGCTTTCTTT.

V usage is TRBV5-1 and J usage is TRBJ2-1; TRBD2 matches 13 bases. The germline V gene has CDR1 SGHRS and CDR2 YFSETQ. The CDR3 covers 17 residues. Trimming cost V 0 bases and J 6 bases; bases outside gene matches: 6. CDR3 in DNA: TGCGCCAGCAGCTTGGGGACTAGCGGGAGTCCGGTCAATGAGCAGTTCTTC. The encoded protein is CASSLGTSGSPVNEQFF.

This clone appeared once. The V gene is TRBV5-1, the J gene TRBJ1-1, with TRBD1 matching 9 bases. The germline gives CDR1 SGHRS, CDR2 YFSETQ. The V and J ends lost 3 bases and 7 bases, in that order; junction bases with no gene match: 13. The CDR3 loop spans 16 amino acids. Written as DNA, the CDR3 is TGCGCCAGCAGCTCCTCCCCGGGACAGGGAATCGTTGAAGCTTTCTTT. As protein: CASSSSPGQGIVEAFF.

CDR3 DNA sequence: TGTGCCAGCAGTCCTTGGGGTAGCAATCAGCCCCAGCATTTT. This gives the protein CASSPWGSNQPQHF. The chain uses TRBV27 and TRBJ1-5; D uncertain. With 5 bases removed from V and 0 bases from J, the gap between germline ends came to 8 bases. Germline assignment: CDR1 MNHEY and CDR2 SMNVEV (reference sequence). The CDR3 totals 14 residues.

The V call is TRBV4-2, the J call TRBJ2-3; maybe TRBD2 (6 bases). The germline V and J ends were trimmed by 4 bases and 3 bases, with 17 bases remaining between them. CDR1 and CDR2 from the germline V gene are LGHNA and YNFKEQ. The CDR3 covers 16 residues. The CDR3: CASSLAGGAVTDTQYF. CDR3 coding DNA: TGTGCCAGCAGCCTCGCCGGCGGGGCCGTTACAGATACGCAGTATTTT.

J is TRBJ2-7 and V is TRBV6-5; no reliable D call. Germline CDR1 reads MNHEY; CDR2 reads SVGAGI. V lost 6 bases to trimming and J lost 6 bases, with 9 bases between them. This CDR3 region has 11 residues. DNA for the CDR3: TGTGCCAGCAGGAGGAGAGTCGAGCAGTACTTC. It codes for CASRRRVEQYF.

The rearrangement links TRBV18 to TRBJ2-2; unclear D gene. V dropped 1 base and J dropped 2 bases, with 11 bases sitting between them. In germline, CDR1 is KGHSH, CDR2 LQKENI. There are 16 residues in the CDR3. CDR3 amino acids: CASSPLRLLNTGELFF. Written as DNA, the CDR3 is TGTGCCAGCTCACCACTCAGGCTCCTAAACACCGGGGAGCTGTTTTTT.

The rearrangement uses TRBV27 and TRBJ2-7; tentatively, D is TRBD1 (5 bases). The germline CDR1 and CDR2 sequences are MNHEY and SMNVEV (reference sequence). V was pared by 5 bases and J by 3 bases, with 20 bases between. The CDR3 covers 16 residues. CDR3: CASSPLGARGNYEQYF. The DNA of the CDR3 is TGTGCCAGCAGTCCCCTAGGGGCTAGGGGAAACTACGAGCAGTACTTC.